This T cell receptor (delta chain) was sequenced for a study of gamma-delta chains in newborns, infants, children (dated by TCRdb to about 2019). With respect to the entire study: According to the study title, microbial exposure causes polyclonal expansion of innate gammadelta T cells right after birth. The study investigated how microbial exposure shaped innate gammadelta T cell populations in human newborns immediately after birth.

This clone has just a few counts. Its antigen target is currently unknown. Its ends do not fully match the called genes, so a read error is possible. The germline V gene specifies TSWWSYY as CDR1 and QGS as CDR2. The CDR3 starts with the cysteine, ends with the phenylalanine, and has 20 residues. CDR3 DNA only is kept here, 60 bases in frame from base 1. TCRdb lists the instrument as Illumina MiSeq. TCRdb reprocessed the public data with the CATT caller; entries with the same nucleotide sequence were combined afterwards. In all, the sample holds roughly 4,500 delta-chain clones, and roughly 15% of those were seen once. The ten largest clonotypes hold 8.5% of the sample.

The receptor comes from a child who was a newborn, infant or young child, either healthy, febrile or measles-vaccinated (not recorded which). Sequenced input: blood. Rearrangement joined TRDV1 to TRDJ1; TRDD3 agrees with 12 junctional bases. TCRdb offers no J gene call, so here the DNA was matched to germline to obtain one. The CDR3 is CAIGELAPTLGDTQGDKLIF. The DNA sequence is TGTGCTATTGGGGAACTCGCCCCCACGCTGGGGGATACGCAGGGCGATAAACTCATCTTT.